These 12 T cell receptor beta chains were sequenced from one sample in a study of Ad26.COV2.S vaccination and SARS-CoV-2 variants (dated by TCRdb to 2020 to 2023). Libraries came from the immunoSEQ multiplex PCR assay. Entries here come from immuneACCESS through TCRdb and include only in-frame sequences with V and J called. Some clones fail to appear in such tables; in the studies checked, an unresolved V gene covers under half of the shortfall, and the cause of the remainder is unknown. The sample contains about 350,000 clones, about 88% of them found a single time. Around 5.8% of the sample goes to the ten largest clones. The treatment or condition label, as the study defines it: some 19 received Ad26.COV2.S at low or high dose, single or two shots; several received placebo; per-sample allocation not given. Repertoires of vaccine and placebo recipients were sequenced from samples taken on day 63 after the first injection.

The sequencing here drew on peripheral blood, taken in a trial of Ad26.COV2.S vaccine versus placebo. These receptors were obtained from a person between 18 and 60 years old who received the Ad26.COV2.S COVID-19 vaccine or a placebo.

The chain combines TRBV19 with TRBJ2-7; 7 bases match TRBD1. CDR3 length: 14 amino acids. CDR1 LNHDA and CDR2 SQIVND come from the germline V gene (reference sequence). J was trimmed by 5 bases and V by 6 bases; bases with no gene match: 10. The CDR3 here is CASRTTGMNHEQYF. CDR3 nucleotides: TGTGCCAGTAGAACGACAGGGATGAACCACGAGCAGTACTTC. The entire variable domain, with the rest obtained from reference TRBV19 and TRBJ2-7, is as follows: DGGITQSPKYLFRKEGQNVTLSCEQNLNHDAMYWYRQDPGQGLRLIYYSQIVNDFQKGDIAEGYSVSREKKESFPLTVTSAQKNPTAFYLCASRTTGMNHEQYFGPGTRLTVT.

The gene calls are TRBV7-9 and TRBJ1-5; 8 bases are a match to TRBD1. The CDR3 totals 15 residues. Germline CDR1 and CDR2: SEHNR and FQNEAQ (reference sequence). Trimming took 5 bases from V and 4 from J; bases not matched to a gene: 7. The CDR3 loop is CASSLTGGLNQPQHF. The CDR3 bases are TGTGCCAGCAGCCTTACAGGGGGTTTGAATCAGCCCCAGCATTTT.

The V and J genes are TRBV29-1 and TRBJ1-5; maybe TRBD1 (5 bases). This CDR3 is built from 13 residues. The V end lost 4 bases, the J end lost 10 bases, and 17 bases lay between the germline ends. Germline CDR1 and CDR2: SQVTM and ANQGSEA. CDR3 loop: CSVGPSSGSPQHF. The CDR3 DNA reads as TGCAGCGTTGGCCCTTCCTCAGGGTCACCCCAGCATTTT.

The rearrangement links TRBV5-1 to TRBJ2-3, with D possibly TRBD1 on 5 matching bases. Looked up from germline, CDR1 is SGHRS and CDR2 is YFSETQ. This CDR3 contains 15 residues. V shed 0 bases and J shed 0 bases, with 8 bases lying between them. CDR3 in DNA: TGCGCCAGCAGCTTGGAGGCAGGGAGCACAGATACGCAGTATTTT. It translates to CASSLEAGSTDTQYF.

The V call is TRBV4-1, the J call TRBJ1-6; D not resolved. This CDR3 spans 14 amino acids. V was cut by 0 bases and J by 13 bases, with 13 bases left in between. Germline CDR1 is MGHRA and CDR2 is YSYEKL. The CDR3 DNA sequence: TGCGCCAGCAGCCAAGATATTGGACGTGTCCCCCTCCACTTT. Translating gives CASSQDIGRVPLHF.

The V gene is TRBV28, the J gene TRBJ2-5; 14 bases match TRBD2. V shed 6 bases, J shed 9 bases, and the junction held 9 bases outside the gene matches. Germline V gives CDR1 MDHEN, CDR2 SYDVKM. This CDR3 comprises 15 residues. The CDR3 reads CASRSGLAGEMAQYF. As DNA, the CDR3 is TGTGCCAGCAGATCGGGACTAGCGGGAGAAATGGCCCAGTACTTC.

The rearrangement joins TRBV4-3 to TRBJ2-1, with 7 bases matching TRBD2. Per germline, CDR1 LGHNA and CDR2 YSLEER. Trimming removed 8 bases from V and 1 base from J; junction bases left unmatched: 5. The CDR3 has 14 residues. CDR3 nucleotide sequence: TGCGCCAGCGGTACTAGCGATTCCTACAATGAGCAGTTCTTC. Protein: CASGTSDSYNEQFF.

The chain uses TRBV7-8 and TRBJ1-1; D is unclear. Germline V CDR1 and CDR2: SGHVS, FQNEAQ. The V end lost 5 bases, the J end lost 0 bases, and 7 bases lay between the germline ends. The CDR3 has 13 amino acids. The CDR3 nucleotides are TGTGCCAGCAGCGCCCTAGTGAACACTGAAGCTTTCTTT. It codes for CASSALVNTEAFF.

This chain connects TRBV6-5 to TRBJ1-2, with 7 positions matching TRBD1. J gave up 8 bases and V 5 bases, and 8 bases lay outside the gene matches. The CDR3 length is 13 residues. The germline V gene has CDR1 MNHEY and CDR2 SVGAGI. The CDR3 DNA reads TGTGCCAGCAGTACCGGGACAGCGAGGGGCTACACCTTC. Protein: CASSTGTARGYTF.

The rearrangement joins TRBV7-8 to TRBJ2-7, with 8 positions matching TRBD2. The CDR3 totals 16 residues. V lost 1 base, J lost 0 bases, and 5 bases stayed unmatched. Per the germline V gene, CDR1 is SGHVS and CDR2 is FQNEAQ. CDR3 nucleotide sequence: TGTGCCAGCAGCTTAGTGGTCGCGGGGGGCTCCTACGAGCAGTACTTC. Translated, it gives CASSLVVAGGSYEQYF. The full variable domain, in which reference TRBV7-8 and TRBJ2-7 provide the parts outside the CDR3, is GAGVSQSPRYKVAKRGQDVALRCDPISGHVSLFWYQQALGQGPEFLTYFQNEAQLDKSGLPSDRFFAERPEGSVSTLKIQRTQQEDSAVYLCASSLVVAGGSYEQYFGPGTRLTVT.

The CDR3 is CASSRRGTSGYNEQFF. The CDR3 nucleotides read TGTGCCAGCAGTCGTAGGGGGACTAGCGGGTACAATGAGCAGTTCTTC. The V gene is TRBV2, the J gene TRBJ2-1, with 12 nucleotides matching TRBD2. The CDR3 runs to 16 residues. CDR1 and CDR2 (germline): SNHLY, FYNNEI. J gave up 4 bases and V 5 bases, and 6 bases lay outside the gene matches.

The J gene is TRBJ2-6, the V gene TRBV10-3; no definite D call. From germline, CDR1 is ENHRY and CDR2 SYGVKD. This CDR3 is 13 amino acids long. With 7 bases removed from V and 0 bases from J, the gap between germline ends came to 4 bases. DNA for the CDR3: TGTGCCATCACTAACTCTGGGGCCAACGTCCTGACTTTC. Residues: CAITNSGANVLTF.